This entry concerns a single T cell receptor (beta chain). The source of the sample is a study of blood T cell repertoires in COVID-19. Overall study context: Acute and convalescent COVID-19 specimens originated in the United States, Italy and Spain. T cells, B-cell-depleted T cells, or PBMCs supplied cDNA or gDNA.

The CDR3 sequence is 18 residues long. The V gene's germline CDR1 is SGHKS and CDR2 YYEKEE (reference sequence). Trimming cost V 1 base and J 2 bases; bases outside gene matches: 9. Living in 20 to 30 US areas, the participants were between 18 and 89 years of age. Recovered Cohort 3 donors showed two negative PCRs, clearance, or symptom resolution. Sequencing was performed with immunoSEQ multiplex PCR; in TCRdb, only in-frame clones are kept and a portion is missing. The table records 200,000 to 250,000 clones, roughly 87% of them present only once. This receptor was taken from a man aged 25 to 45 who had recovered from COVID-19. The rearrangement joins TRBV5-5 to TRBJ1-6; TRBD1 matches at 7 bases. Sequencing input: PBMCs or T cells enriched from blood (not recorded which). For the CDR3, the DNA is TGTGCCAGCAGCTTGAGACAGGGCCGACCAACCTATAATTCACCCCTCCACTTT. Translated: CASSLRQGRPTYNSPLHF.